This is a list of T cell receptor beta chains from one sample in a study of shared clonotypes between healthy human individuals. The repertoire was sequenced with immunoSEQ multiplex PCR; TCRdb's copy has only in-frame clones and lacks some. The sample lists fewer than 3 million clones, 85% to 95% seen once, with approximately 0.39% in the top ten. Sequencing used naive CD4+ T cells from PBMCs. The receptors here all came from a man aged 18 to 29 in good health. Some clones in this sample may be carry-over from other donors' samples. CDR3s include the opening cysteine and the closing phenylalanine or tryptophan. A D gene is named only where the DNA matches it firmly. Clone size is stated in some rows and not others, as once, few, many or a class when expanded.

>.|TRBV28|TRBD1|TRBJ2-3|14
CASSPGTATDTQYF
TGTGCCAGCAGTCCCGGGACAGCCACAGATACGCAGTATTTT
>.|TRBV7-9|.|TRBJ2-6|19
CASSSATLSEGSGANVLTF
TGTGCCAGCAGCTCGGCGACGTTATCGGAGGGATCTGGGGCCAACGTCCTGACTTTC
>.|TRBV7-2|.|TRBJ1-1|14
CASSLARGNTEAFF
TGTGCCAGCAGCTTAGCGCGGGGGAACACTGAAGCTTTCTTT
>.|TRBV6-6|.|TRBJ2-3|15
CASSYMPGLGNTQYF
TGTGCCAGCAGTTACATGCCGGGCCTGGGGAATACGCAGTATTTT
>.|TRBV5-1|TRBD2|TRBJ2-3|16
CASSFTSGSLTDTQYF
TGCGCCAGCAGCTTTACCAGCGGGAGTTTGACAGATACGCAGTATTTT
>.|TRBV19|.|TRBJ1-1|15
CASSIDRRGSTEAFF
TGTGCCAGTAGTATAGATCGGCGGGGGAGCACTGAAGCTTTCTTT
>.|TRBV27|.|TRBJ2-5|11
CASIYEGTQYF
TGTGCCAGCATATATGAAGGGACCCAGTACTTC
>.|TRBV9|TRBD2|TRBJ2-5|17
CASSVALPLAAQETQYF
TGTGCCAGCAGCGTAGCTCTCCCTCTAGCGGCCCAAGAGACCCAGTACTTC
>.|TRBV28|.|TRBJ1-5|16
CASSTKRRGNNQPQHF
TGTGCCAGCAGTACCAAGCGGAGGGGGAACAATCAGCCCCAGCATTTT
>.|TRBV28|.|TRBJ1-1|14
CASSFLQGTTEAFF
TGTGCCAGCAGTTTCCTTCAAGGGACCACTGAAGCTTTCTTT
>.|TRBV4-1|.|TRBJ1-5|14
CASSQPQSYQPQHF
TGCGCCAGCAGCCAGCCTCAGTCTTATCAGCCCCAGCATTTT
>.|TRBV7-3|TRBD2|TRBJ2-1|16
CASSPGLSGGYNEQFF
TGTGCCAGCAGCCCGGGTTTGAGCGGGGGGTACAATGAGCAGTTCTTC
>.|TRBV6-6|.|TRBJ2-3|15
CASGAMDGFTDTQYF
TGTGCCAGCGGGGCAATGGACGGGTTCACAGATACGCAGTATTTT
>.|TRBV5-1|TRBD1|TRBJ1-2|14
CASSTGQGIDGYTF
TGCGCCAGCAGCACTGGACAGGGAATCGATGGCTACACCTTC
>.|TRBV6-1|TRBD1|TRBJ2-7|15
CASSEQGTGRYEQYF
TGTGCCAGCAGTGAACAGGGGACAGGGAGGTACGAGCAGTACTTC
>.|TRBV27|TRBD1|TRBJ2-7|15
CASSRATGGSYEQYF
TGTGCCAGCAGTCGCGCGACAGGGGGATCCTACGAGCAGTACTTC
>.|TRBV7-2|.|TRBJ2-2|13
CASSFGGFGELFF
TGTGCCAGCAGCTTCGGCGGGTTCGGGGAGCTGTTTTTT
>.|TRBV5-1|.|TRBJ2-2|17
CASSLVDRPGGTGELFF
TGCGCCAGCAGCTTGGTCGACAGGCCGGGGGGCACCGGGGAGCTGTTTTTT
>.|TRBV5-1|.|TRBJ2-1|17
CASSFTPDRTAYNEQFF
TGCGCCAGCAGCTTTACACCCGATCGGACAGCCTACAATGAGCAGTTCTTC
>.|TRBV28|.|TRBJ2-5|12
CASSLVWETQYF
TGTGCCAGCAGTTTAGTTTGGGAGACCCAGTACTTC
>.|TRBV28|TRBD2|TRBJ2-2|15
CATRLTSGRTGELFF
TGTGCCACCAGACTGACTAGCGGGAGAACCGGGGAGCTGTTTTTT
>.|TRBV5-4|.|TRBJ2-6|17
CASSLGSADSGANVLTF
TGTGCCAGCAGCTTGGGCTCAGCCGACTCTGGGGCCAACGTCCTGACTTTC
>.|TRBV18|.|TRBJ2-5|12
CASSPPSETQYF
TGTGCCAGCTCACCACCTTCAGAGACCCAGTACTTC
>.|TRBV6-5|TRBD1|TRBJ1-4|15
CASSWTGATNEKLFF
TGTGCCAGCAGTTGGACAGGGGCAACTAATGAAAAACTGTTTTTT
>.|TRBV2|.|TRBJ1-5|15
CASRRQDYSNQPQHF
TGTGCCAGCAGGAGACAGGACTATAGCAATCAGCCCCAGCATTTT
>.|TRBV7-3|TRBD2|TRBJ2-7|15
CASSLMGTSSYEQYF
TGTGCCAGCAGCCTCATGGGGACTAGCTCCTACGAGCAGTACTTC
>.|TRBV2|.|TRBJ1-4|15
CATTTSGGSFEKLFF
TGTGCCACAACGACGTCGGGGGGAAGTTTTGAAAAACTGTTTTTT
>.|TRBV11-3|.|TRBJ2-5|15
CASSLGRTLGETQYF
TGTGCCAGCAGCTTAGGGCGAACCCTGGGGGAGACCCAGTACTTC
>few|TRBV13|.|TRBJ1-1|16
CASSSGTRILGPEAFF
TGTGCCAGCAGCTCCGGGACACGGATTCTTGGCCCTGAAGCTTTCTTT
>.|TRBV5-1|.|TRBJ1-3|15
CASSLDGVSGNTIYF
TGCGCCAGCAGCTTGGACGGGGTCTCTGGAAACACCATATATTTT
>.|TRBV9|.|TRBJ2-7|15
CASSFGHGFRYEQYF
TGTGCCAGCAGTTTCGGACACGGGTTTAGGTACGAGCAGTACTTC
>.|TRBV7-6|.|TRBJ2-1|15
CASSPSGTPYNEQFF
TGTGCCAGCAGCCCCTCCGGGACACCTTACAATGAGCAGTTCTTC
>.|TRBV14|.|TRBJ2-1|14
CASSQVAERNEQFF
TGTGCCAGCAGCCAAGTAGCGGAACGGAATGAGCAGTTCTTC
>many|TRBV19|TRBD2|TRBJ2-3|15
CASSLAARGPDTQYF
TGTGCCAGTAGTCTAGCGGCCCGTGGGCCAGATACGCAGTATTTT
>.|TRBV28|.|TRBJ2-5|18
CASSPFLPPRGGKETQYF
TGTGCCAGCAGCCCCTTTCTCCCCCCTCGAGGGGGGAAAGAGACCCAGTACTTC
>.|TRBV29-1|.|TRBJ1-3|14
CSVAEDSSGNTIYF
TGCAGCGTTGCTGAGGACAGTTCTGGAAACACCATATATTTT
>.|TRBV4-3|TRBD2|TRBJ2-1|19
CASSQDPPTSGDAYNEQFF
TGCGCCAGCAGCCAAGATCCCCCCACTAGCGGGGATGCCTACAATGAGCAGTTCTTC
>.|TRBV6-5|TRBD2|TRBJ2-7|15
CASRGAGAPTYEQYF
TGTGCCAGCAGAGGAGCGGGGGCCCCCACCTACGAGCAGTACTTC
>.|TRBV28|.|TRBJ1-5|12
CASRVLGQPQHF
TGTGCCAGCAGGGTTCTGGGTCAGCCCCAGCATTTT
>once|TRBV6-5|TRBD1|TRBJ1-5|13
CASRTGGNQPQHF
TGTGCCAGCAGGACAGGGGGTAATCAGCCCCAGCATTTT
>once|TRBV18|TRBD1|TRBJ1-1|15
CASSPPGQGTGEAFF
TGTGCCAGCTCACCACCGGGACAGGGTACTGGTGAAGCTTTCTTT
>once|TRBV14|TRBD1|TRBJ2-7|14
CASSQVTRGFEQYF
TGTGCCAGCAGCCAAGTTACCAGGGGGTTCGAGCAGTACTTC
>.|TRBV7-9|.|TRBJ2-1|14
CASSPEWRGNEQFF
TGTGCCAGCAGCCCCGAGTGGAGAGGCAATGAGCAGTTCTTC
>.|TRBV5-6|TRBD1|TRBJ1-4|16
CASSLLSGQGNEKLFF
TGTGCCAGCAGCTTGCTCTCGGGACAGGGTAATGAAAAACTGTTTTTT
>.|TRBV7-2|.|TRBJ1-2|13
CASSSPGERGYTF
TGTGCCAGCAGCTCTCCAGGGGAGCGCGGCTACACCTTC
>.|TRBV18|.|TRBJ1-5|14
CASSPDRGAQPQHF
TGTGCCAGCTCACCCGACCGAGGGGCTCAGCCCCAGCATTTT
>.|TRBV6-1|.|TRBJ2-1|12
CASKQGYNEQFF
TGTGCCAGCAAGCAGGGTTACAATGAGCAGTTCTTC
>.|TRBV5-1|.|TRBJ1-4|16
CASSSTGRGGNEKLFF
TGCGCCAGCAGCTCTACAGGGAGGGGAGGTAATGAAAAACTGTTTTTT
>.|TRBV29-1|.|TRBJ2-5|12
CSVDRVGETQYF
TGCAGCGTTGACAGGGTAGGGGAGACCCAGTACTTC
>.|TRBV18|TRBD2|TRBJ2-7|17
CASSSGLAGVWGYEQYF
TGTGCCAGCTCATCGGGACTAGCGGGAGTTTGGGGGTACGAGCAGTACTTC
>.|TRBV28|TRBD2|TRBJ2-1|15
CASSLSGPTYNEQFF
TGTGCCAGCAGTCTTAGCGGGCCCACCTACAATGAGCAGTTCTTC
>.|TRBV20-1|.|TRBJ2-1|11
CSARKSNEQFF
TGCAGTGCGCGGAAGTCCAATGAGCAGTTCTTC
>.|TRBV10-3|TRBD2|TRBJ2-7|17
CAISEFGAGGGGYEQYF
TGTGCCATCAGTGAGTTTGGTGCGGGAGGGGGCGGTTACGAGCAGTACTTC